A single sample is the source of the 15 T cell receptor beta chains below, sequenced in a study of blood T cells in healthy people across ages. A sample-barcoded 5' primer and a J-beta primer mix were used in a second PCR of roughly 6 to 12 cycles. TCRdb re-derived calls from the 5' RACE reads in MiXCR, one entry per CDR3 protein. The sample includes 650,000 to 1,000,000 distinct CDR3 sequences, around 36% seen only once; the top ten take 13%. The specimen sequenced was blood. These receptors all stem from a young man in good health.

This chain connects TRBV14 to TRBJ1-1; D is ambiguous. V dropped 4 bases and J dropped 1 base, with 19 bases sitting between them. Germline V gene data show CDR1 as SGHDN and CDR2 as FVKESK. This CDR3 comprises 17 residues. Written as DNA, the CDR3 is TGTGCCAGCAGCCTTAGGTTATCAGCTGCTCAGAACACTGAAGCTTTCTTT. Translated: CASSLRLSAAQNTEAFF.

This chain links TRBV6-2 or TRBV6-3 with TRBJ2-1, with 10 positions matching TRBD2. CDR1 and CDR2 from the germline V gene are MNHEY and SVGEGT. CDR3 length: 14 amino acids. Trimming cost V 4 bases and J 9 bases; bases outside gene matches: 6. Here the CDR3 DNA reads TGTGCCAGCAGTTTGAGCGGGGGGGCCGGTGAGCAGTTCTTC. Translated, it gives CASSLSGGAGEQFF.

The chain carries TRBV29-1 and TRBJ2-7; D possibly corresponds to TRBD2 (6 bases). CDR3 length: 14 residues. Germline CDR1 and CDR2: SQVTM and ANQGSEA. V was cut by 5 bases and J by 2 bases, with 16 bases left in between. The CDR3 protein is CSVSSGRIPYEQYF. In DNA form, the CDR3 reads TGCAGCGTTTCTAGTGGGAGGATCCCCTACGAGCAGTACTTC.

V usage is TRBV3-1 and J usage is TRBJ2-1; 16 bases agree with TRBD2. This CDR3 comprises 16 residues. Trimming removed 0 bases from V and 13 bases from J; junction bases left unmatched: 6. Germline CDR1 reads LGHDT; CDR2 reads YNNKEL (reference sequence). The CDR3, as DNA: TGTGCCAGCAGCCAAGAGGGACTAGCGGGAGGGGAGACCCAGTTCTTC. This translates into CASSQEGLAGGETQFF.

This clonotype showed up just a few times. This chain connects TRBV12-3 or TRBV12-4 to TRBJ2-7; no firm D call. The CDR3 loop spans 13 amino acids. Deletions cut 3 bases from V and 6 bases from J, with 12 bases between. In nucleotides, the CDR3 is TGTGCCAGCAGTTTGGCGGTACGGCGCGAGCAGTACTTC. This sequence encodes CASSLAVRREQYF.

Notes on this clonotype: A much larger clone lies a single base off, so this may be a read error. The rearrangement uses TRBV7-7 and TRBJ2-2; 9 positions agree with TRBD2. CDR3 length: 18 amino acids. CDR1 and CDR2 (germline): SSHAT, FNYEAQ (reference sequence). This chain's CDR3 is CASSLVPPSGDDTGELFF. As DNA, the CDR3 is TGTGCTAGCAGCTTAGTCCCACCTAGCGGGGACGACACCGGGGAGCTGTTTTTT. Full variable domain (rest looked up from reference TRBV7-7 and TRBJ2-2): GAGVSQSPRYKVTKRGQDVTLRCDPISSHATLYWYQQALGQGPEFLTYFNYEAQPDKSGLPSDRFSAERPEGSISTLTIQRTEQRDSAMYRCASSLVPPSGDDTGELFFGEGSRLTVL.

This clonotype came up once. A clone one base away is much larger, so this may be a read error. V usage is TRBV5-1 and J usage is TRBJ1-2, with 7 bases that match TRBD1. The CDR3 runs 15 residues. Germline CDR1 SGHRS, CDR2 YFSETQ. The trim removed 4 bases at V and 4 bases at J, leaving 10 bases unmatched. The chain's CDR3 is CASSTHRGAGYGYTF. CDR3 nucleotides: TGCGCCAGCAGCACCCACAGGGGCGCAGGCTATGGCTACACCTTC.

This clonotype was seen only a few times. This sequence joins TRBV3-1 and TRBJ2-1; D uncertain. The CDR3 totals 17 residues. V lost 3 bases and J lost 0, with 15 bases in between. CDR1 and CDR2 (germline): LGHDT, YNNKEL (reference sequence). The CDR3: CASSQRIGQSSYNEQFF. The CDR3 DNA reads TGTGCCAGCAGCCAGAGAATAGGGCAGAGCTCCTACAATGAGCAGTTCTTC.

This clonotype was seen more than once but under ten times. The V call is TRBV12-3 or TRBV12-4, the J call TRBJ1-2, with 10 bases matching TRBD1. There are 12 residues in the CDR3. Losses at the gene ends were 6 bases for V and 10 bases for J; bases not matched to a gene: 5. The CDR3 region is CASRRDRGDYTF. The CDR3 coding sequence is TGTGCCAGCAGGAGGGACAGGGGAGACTACACCTTC.

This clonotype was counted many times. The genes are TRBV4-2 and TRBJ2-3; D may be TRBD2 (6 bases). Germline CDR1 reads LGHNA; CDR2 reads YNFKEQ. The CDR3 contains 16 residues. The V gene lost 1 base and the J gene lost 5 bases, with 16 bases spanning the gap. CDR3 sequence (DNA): TGTGCCAGCAGCCAAGTTGACGGGGGTACGCAAGATACGCAGTATTTT. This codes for CASSQVDGGTQDTQYF.

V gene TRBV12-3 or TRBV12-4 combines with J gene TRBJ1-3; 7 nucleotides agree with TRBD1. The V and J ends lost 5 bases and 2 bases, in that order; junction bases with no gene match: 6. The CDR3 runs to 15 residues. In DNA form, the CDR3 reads TGTGCCAGCAGTCGTACGACAGGGACTGGAAACACCATATATTTT. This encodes CASSRTTGTGNTIYF.

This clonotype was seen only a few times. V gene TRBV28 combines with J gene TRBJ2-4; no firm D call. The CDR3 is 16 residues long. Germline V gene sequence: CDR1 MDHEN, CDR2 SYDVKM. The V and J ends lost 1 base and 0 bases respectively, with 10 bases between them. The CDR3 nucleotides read TGTGCCAGCAGTTTATCAAAACCATTAGCCAAAAACATTCAGTACTTC. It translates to CASSLSKPLAKNIQYF. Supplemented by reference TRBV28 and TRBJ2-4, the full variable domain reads DVKVTQSSRYLVKRTGEKVFLECVQDMDHENMFWYRQDPGLGLRLIYFSYDVKMKEKGDIPEGYSVSREKKERFSLILESASTNQTSMYLCASSLSKPLAKNIQYFGAGTRLSVL.

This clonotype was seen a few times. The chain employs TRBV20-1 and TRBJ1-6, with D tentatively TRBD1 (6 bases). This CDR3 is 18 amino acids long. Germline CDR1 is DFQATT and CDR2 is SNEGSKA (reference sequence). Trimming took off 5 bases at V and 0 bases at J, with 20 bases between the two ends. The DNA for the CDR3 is TGCAGTGCTTCGAGGGGGAGGGAACCATTCTCCTATAATTCACCCCTCCACTTT. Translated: CSASRGREPFSYNSPLHF.

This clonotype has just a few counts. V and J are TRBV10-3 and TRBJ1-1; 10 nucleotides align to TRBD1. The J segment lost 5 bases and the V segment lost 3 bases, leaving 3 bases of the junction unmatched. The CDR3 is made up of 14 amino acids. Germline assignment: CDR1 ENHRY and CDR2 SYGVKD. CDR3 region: CAISDDRGQTEAFF. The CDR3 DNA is TGTGCCATCAGTGACGACAGGGGGCAAACTGAAGCTTTCTTT.

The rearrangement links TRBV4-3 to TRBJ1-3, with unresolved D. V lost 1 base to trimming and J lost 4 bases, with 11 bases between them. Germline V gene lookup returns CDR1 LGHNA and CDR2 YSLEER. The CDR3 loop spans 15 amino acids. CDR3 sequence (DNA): TGCGCCAGCAGCCAAGGTCGAGGGTTGGGAAACACCATATATTTT. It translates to CASSQGRGLGNTIYF.